These T cell receptor beta chains were read from a single sample in a study of CD8+CD57+ T cells in acquired aplastic anemia. Each CDR3 protein is one row after TCRdb ran MiXCR on the reads. The sample shows 250,000 to 300,000 distinct CDR3 sequences, roughly half of them seen only once. Sequenced material: sorted CD4+, CD8+, or CD8+CD57+ T cells (not recorded which) from PBMCs. The source is a human donor with severe aplastic anemia or a healthy control (not recorded which). Both conserved end residues are part of each CDR3. D genes are given only for firm matches. Where a row states a size, it is once, few, many or the class of an expanded clone; other rows omit it.

J: TRBJ1-1; D: NA; V: TRBV19; size: NA; DNA: TGCGCCAGCAGTGAGTTGGACCCGCACCCTAACACTGAAGCTTTCTTT; CDR3: CASSELDPHPNTEAFF
J: TRBJ1-6; D: NA; V: TRBV7-3; size: NA; DNA: TGTGCCAGCAGCTTAAGGACACGGCAGACCTATAATTCACCCCTCCACTTT; CDR3: CASSLRTRQTYNSPLHF
J: TRBJ2-5; D: TRBD1; V: TRBV29-1; size: NA; DNA: TGCAGCGTTGAAGATTGGGACAGGGGGCTTTTTATTGAGACCCAGTACTTC; CDR3: CSVEDWDRGLFIETQYF
J: TRBJ1-6; D: NA; V: TRBV20-1; size: NA; DNA: TGCAGTGTAGGCCGGGACGATTATTCACCCCTCCACTTT; CDR3: CSVGRDDYSPLHF
J: TRBJ2-7; D: TRBD1; V: TRBV12-3/TRBV12-4; size: many; DNA: TGTGCCAGCAGTTTGCGGACAGGGCTCGGCTACGAGCAGTACTTC; CDR3: CASSLRTGLGYEQYF
J: TRBJ1-1; D: NA; V: TRBV28; size: few; DNA: TGTGCCAGCAGTTTCAGCTCGGGTTTAGGGAACATTGAAGCTTTCTTT; CDR3: CASSFSSGLGNIEAFF
J: TRBJ2-5; D: NA; V: TRBV15; size: few; DNA: TGTGCCACCAGCAGAGTGGAACAAGAGACCCAGTACTTC; CDR3: CATSRVEQETQYF
J: TRBJ1-1; D: NA; V: TRBV29-1; size: NA; DNA: TGCAGCGTTGAGGGGCAGGGGACTGAAGCTTTCTTT; CDR3: CSVEGQGTEAFF
J: TRBJ2-1; D: TRBD2; V: TRBV4-3; size: NA; DNA: TGCGCCAGCAGCCAAGGACTTGGACTAGTGCCCTACAATGAGCAGTTCTTC; CDR3: CASSQGLGLVPYNEQFF
J: TRBJ2-1; D: NA; V: TRBV20-1; size: NA; DNA: TGCAGTGCTAGAGATGAGGCGGACAATGAGCAGTTCTTC; CDR3: CSARDEADNEQFF
J: TRBJ1-1; D: TRBD1; V: TRBV5-8; size: many; DNA: TGTGCCAGCAGCTGGATCAGGGGGGAAATGAACACTGAAGCTTTCTTT; CDR3: CASSWIRGEMNTEAFF
J: TRBJ1-1; D: NA; V: TRBV29-1; size: NA; DNA: TGCAGCGTTGAACAGGGGACTGAAGCTTTCTTT; CDR3: CSVEQGTEAFF
J: TRBJ2-7; D: NA; V: TRBV7-2; size: many; DNA: TGTGCCAGCAGCTTAAAAGGGGCCTACGAGCAGTACTTC; CDR3: CASSLKGAYEQYF
J: TRBJ2-2; D: NA; V: TRBV7-2; size: NA; DNA: TGTGCCAGCAGCGGGGGGCGGGGCACCGGGGAGCTGTTTTTT; CDR3: CASSGGRGTGELFF
J: TRBJ2-3; D: NA; V: TRBV24-1; size: many; DNA: TGTGCCACCAGTGTTGAGAGCACAGATACGCAGTATTTT; CDR3: CATSVESTDTQYF
J: TRBJ1-1; D: NA; V: TRBV7-2; size: NA; DNA: TGTGCCAGCAGCACTCCGGGACCCAGGAACACTGAAGCTTTCTTT; CDR3: CASSTPGPRNTEAFF
J: TRBJ2-1; D: TRBD2; V: TRBV7-2; size: many; DNA: TGTGCCAGCAGCTTAGCGCGACTAGCGGGGGGCCGGAGGAATGAGCAGTTCTTC; CDR3: CASSLARLAGGRRNEQFF
J: TRBJ1-6; D: NA; V: TRBV12-3/TRBV12-4; size: NA; DNA: TGTGCCAGCAGTTTAGTAGGTTCACCCCTCCACTTT; CDR3: CASSLVGSPLHF
J: TRBJ2-4; D: NA; V: TRBV30; size: NA; DNA: TGTGCCTGGAGTCCTAGGGGGGCAGAGAAAAACATTCAGTACTTC; CDR3: CAWSPRGAEKNIQYF
J: TRBJ2-1; D: NA; V: TRBV24-1; size: NA; DNA: TGTGCCACCAGTGATCCAGGAAAGCATGAGCAGTTCTTC; CDR3: CATSDPGKHEQFF
J: TRBJ2-7; D: NA; V: TRBV19; size: few; DNA: TGTGCCAGTATTCTCCGGGGTCGGGGCTACGAGCAGTACTTC; CDR3: CASILRGRGYEQYF
J: TRBJ2-7; D: NA; V: TRBV7-6; size: NA; DNA: TGTGCCAGCAGGGGGTCATGGGCGGGGGAGCAGTACTTC; CDR3: CASRGSWAGEQYF
J: TRBJ2-2; D: NA; V: TRBV7-7; size: NA; DNA: TGTGCTAGCAGCTTAGAACAGGTCGGGGAGCTGTTTTTT; CDR3: CASSLEQVGELFF
J: TRBJ2-3; D: TRBD2; V: TRBV7-6; size: NA; DNA: TGTGCCAGCAGCTTAGCTAGCGGGCAGAGCACCGATACGCAGTATTTT; CDR3: CASSLASGQSTDTQYF
J: TRBJ2-7; D: NA; V: TRBV28; size: NA; DNA: TGTGCCAGCAGTAAGGGCCGTAAGGGCGAAGAGCAGTACTTC; CDR3: CASSKGRKGEEQYF
J: TRBJ2-7; D: NA; V: TRBV10-3; size: NA; DNA: TGTGCCATCAGTTCCATAGTTAGCGACAAATTTAAGACCTACGAGCAGTACTTC; CDR3: CAISSIVSDKFKTYEQYF
J: TRBJ1-5; D: NA; V: TRBV7-2; size: NA; DNA: TGTGCCAGCAGCCAAGTTAGGGGGCAGCCCCAGCATTTT; CDR3: CASSQVRGQPQHF
J: TRBJ1-5; D: NA; V: TRBV19; size: NA; DNA: TGTGCCAGTAGTCGACAAAAGTCCAGCAATCAGCCCCAGCATTTT; CDR3: CASSRQKSSNQPQHF
J: TRBJ2-7; D: NA; V: TRBV7-3; size: NA; DNA: TGTGCCAGCAAGAGCTACGAGCAGTACTTC; CDR3: CASKSYEQYF
J: TRBJ2-7; D: NA; V: TRBV20-1; size: NA; DNA: TGCAGTGCTAGAGGAACAGGCATCTCCTACGAGCAGTACTTC; CDR3: CSARGTGISYEQYF
J: TRBJ2-3; D: NA; V: TRBV27; size: NA; DNA: TGTGCCAGCAGTTTTGAAGGGTATCTCACGCATACGCAGTATTTT; CDR3: CASSFEGYLTHTQYF
J: TRBJ1-3; D: NA; V: TRBV18; size: many; DNA: TGTGCCAGCTCACCTCGTGGAAACACCATATATTTT; CDR3: CASSPRGNTIYF
J: TRBJ2-1; D: NA; V: TRBV6-1; size: NA; DNA: TGTGCCAGCAGTGAATTCGATGAGCAGTTCTTC; CDR3: CASSEFDEQFF
J: TRBJ2-5; D: NA; V: TRBV7-8; size: NA; DNA: TGTGCCAGCAGCTTAGGACAGGAGTGGGAGACCCAGTACTTC; CDR3: CASSLGQEWETQYF
J: TRBJ1-2; D: TRBD1; V: TRBV5-5; size: NA; DNA: TGTGCCAGCAGCTTGATGACAGGGTACGGCTATGGCTACACCTTC; CDR3: CASSLMTGYGYGYTF
J: TRBJ1-1; D: NA; V: TRBV9; size: many; DNA: TGTGCCAGCAGCGTAACGGGGAGTGAAGCTTTCTTT; CDR3: CASSVTGSEAFF
J: TRBJ1-2; D: NA; V: TRBV19; size: few; DNA: TGTGCCAGTCGCCAACCCGGGGCAGGAAACTATGGCTACACCTTC; CDR3: CASRQPGAGNYGYTF
J: TRBJ1-2; D: NA; V: TRBV19; size: NA; DNA: TGTGCCAGTAGTATAGGCCGACCCCTCTATGGCTACACCTTC; CDR3: CASSIGRPLYGYTF
J: TRBJ2-1; D: NA; V: TRBV7-2; size: NA; DNA: TGTGCCAGCAGCGGACACAGGGCTTATGAGCAGTTCTTC; CDR3: CASSGHRAYEQFF
J: TRBJ2-7; D: TRBD1; V: TRBV28; size: once; DNA: TGTGCCAGCAGCCTCCGGACAGGGGGCCCCTACGAGCAGTACTTC; CDR3: CASSLRTGGPYEQYF
J: TRBJ2-1; D: NA; V: TRBV9; size: NA; DNA: TGCGCCAGCAGTGACCAACAGGGATCGAACTACAATGAGCAGTTCTTC; CDR3: CASSDQQGSNYNEQFF
J: TRBJ2-7; D: NA; V: TRBV20-1; size: NA; DNA: TGCAGTGCTAGAGAAGCCGAATACGAGCAGTACTTC; CDR3: CSAREAEYEQYF
J: TRBJ2-3; D: TRBD2; V: TRBV20-1; size: few; DNA: TGCAGTGCTAGAGACCCGGGGGGAGGCACAGATACGCAGTATTTT; CDR3: CSARDPGGGTDTQYF
J: TRBJ2-7; D: NA; V: TRBV2; size: many; DNA: TGTGCCAGCCAACAGGACACCTACGAGCAGTACTTC; CDR3: CASQQDTYEQYF
J: TRBJ2-1; D: NA; V: TRBV10-1; size: few; DNA: TGCGCCAGCAGTGACAACAATGAGCAGTTCTTC; CDR3: CASSDNNEQFF
J: TRBJ2-5; D: TRBD2; V: TRBV4-2; size: NA; DNA: TGTGCCAGCAAGTCGGGCGGGGGGGACCAAGAGACCCAGTACTTC; CDR3: CASKSGGGDQETQYF
J: TRBJ1-1; D: NA; V: TRBV7-2; size: few; DNA: TGTGCCAGCAGCTTGGGTTGGGCAATAGGGGTAGCTCTCTTT; CDR3: CASSLGWAIGVALF
J: TRBJ1-2; D: NA; V: TRBV28; size: few; DNA: TGTGCCAGCAGTTTGGCTATCCCTGGTCGCGGCTACACCTTC; CDR3: CASSLAIPGRGYTF
J: TRBJ2-1; D: NA; V: TRBV20-1; size: NA; DNA: TGCAGTGCTAGGTCAGGTAGGCGGCAGTTCTTC; CDR3: CSARSGRRQFF
J: TRBJ1-1; D: TRBD1; V: TRBV6-1; size: many; DNA: TGTGCCAGCAGTTTGGACAGGGATGAAGCTTTCTTT; CDR3: CASSLDRDEAFF
J: TRBJ2-7; D: NA; V: TRBV7-8; size: NA; DNA: TGTGCCAGCAGTTACTCCGGGACCTACGAGCAGTACTTC; CDR3: CASSYSGTYEQYF
J: TRBJ2-3; D: NA; V: TRBV20-1; size: few; DNA: TGCAGTGCCCCAGACGGGTCGACGGCAGATACGCAGTATTTT; CDR3: CSAPDGSTADTQYF
J: TRBJ2-1; D: NA; V: TRBV20-1; size: NA; DNA: TGCAGTGCTAGGGCACCGTACAATGAGCAGTTCTTC; CDR3: CSARAPYNEQFF
J: TRBJ1-4; D: TRBD1; V: TRBV12-3/TRBV12-4; size: NA; DNA: TGTGCCAGCAGATGGGGACAGGCCATTTTAAAACTGTTTTTT; CDR3: CASRWGQAILKLFF
J: TRBJ2-2; D: NA; V: TRBV6-5; size: many; DNA: TGTGCCAGCAGCCGTACGACCGGGATCTTCACCGGGGAGCTGTTTTTT; CDR3: CASSRTTGIFTGELFF
J: TRBJ2-7; D: NA; V: TRBV11-1; size: many; DNA: TGTGCCAGCAGCTCATCTTGGGGCCGTAAAACCTACGAGCAGTACTTC; CDR3: CASSSSWGRKTYEQYF